The rows below give T cell receptor beta chains drawn from one sample of a study of blood T cells in healthy people across ages. Via MiXCR, TCRdb re-called the 5' RACE reads, giving one row per CDR3 protein. The repertoire holds approximately 730,000 distinct CDR3 sequences, with approximately 55% as singletons. Sequencing used blood. Receptors were obtained from a man aged 80 or over in good health. Both conserved end residues are part of each CDR3. Each record gives: V gene, J gene, CDR3 length, CDR3 protein.

TRBV20-1	TRBJ2-7	13	CSASEGTRYEQYF
TRBV6-1	TRBJ2-2	15	CASSEKDPSTGELFF
TRBV24-1	TRBJ2-1	15	CATGGNRLAVDEQFF
TRBV21-1	TRBJ1-1	13	CAWALRVETEAFF
TRBV10-3	TRBJ2-1	17	CAISESGSGSSYNEQFF
TRBV29-1	TRBJ2-4	13	CSCSGFSYNEQYF
TRBV28	TRBJ2-7	12	CASSLLVKEQYF
TRBV20-1	TRBJ2-5	12	CSATNGGETQYF
TRBV19	TRBJ2-3	13	CASSGVAGDTQYF
TRBV2	TRBJ2-6	14	CASRQGSGANVLTF
TRBV9	TRBJ2-5	15	CASSGGGQGRHGQYF
TRBV24-1	TRBJ2-7	17	CATSDGRGLGAIYEQYF